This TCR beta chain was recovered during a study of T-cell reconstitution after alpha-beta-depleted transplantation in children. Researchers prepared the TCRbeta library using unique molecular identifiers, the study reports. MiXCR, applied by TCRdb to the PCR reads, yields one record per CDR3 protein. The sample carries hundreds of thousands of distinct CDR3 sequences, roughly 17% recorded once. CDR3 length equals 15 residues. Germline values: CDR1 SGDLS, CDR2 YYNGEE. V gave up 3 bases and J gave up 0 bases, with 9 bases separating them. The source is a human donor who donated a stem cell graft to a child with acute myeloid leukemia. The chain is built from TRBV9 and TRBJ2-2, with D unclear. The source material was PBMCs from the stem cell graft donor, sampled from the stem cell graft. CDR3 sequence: CASSADGANTGELFF. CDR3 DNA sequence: TGTGCCAGCAGCGCCGACGGAGCGAACACCGGGGAGCTGTTTTTT.